This entry lists 8 T cell receptor beta chains sequenced from one sample in a study of PD-L1 blockade in urothelial cancer. Time point noted: pretreatment peripheral blood. Measured with immunoSEQ multiplex PCR; TCRdb has only the in-frame clones, and not every one. This sample yields approximately 41,000 clones, of which about 85% are seen a single time; about 16% belongs to the top ten. Sequencing used PBMCs, obtained around atezolizumab (anti-PD-L1) treatment. The receptors stem from an elderly man with urothelial cancer.

V usage is TRBV11-3 and J usage is TRBJ2-1; no definite D call. With 0 bases removed from V and 7 bases from J, the gap between germline ends came to 10 bases. CDR3 length equals 14 residues. CDR1 and CDR2 (germline): SGHNT, YENEEA. CDR3 in DNA: TGTGCCAGCAGCTTAGATCGCATGAGTAATGAGCAGTTCTTC. This sequence encodes CASSLDRMSNEQFF.

The rearrangement joins TRBV6-5 to TRBJ1-4; D unresolved. CDR1 and CDR2 (germline): MNHEY, SVGAGI. CDR3 length: 14 residues. V gave up 6 bases and J gave up 8 bases, with 16 bases separating them. CDR3 protein: CASSRTRDNEKLFF. CDR3 in DNA: TGTGCCAGCAGCCGAACCCGGGATAACGAAAAACTGTTTTTT.

The DNA of the CDR3 is TGTGCCAGTAAGACAGGACCATCCAGCCAGCCCCAGCATTTT. This codes for CASKTGPSSQPQHF. This rearrangement joins TRBV6-5 to TRBJ1-5; D is perhaps TRBD1 (6 bases). The V end lost 9 bases, the J end lost 7 bases, and 19 bases lay between the germline ends. Per germline, CDR1 MNHEY and CDR2 SVGAGI. The CDR3 runs 14 residues.

This chain connects TRBV10-3 to TRBJ2-7; 10 bases align to TRBD2. Germline lookup yields CDR1 ENHRY and CDR2 SYGVKD. Germline trimming cut 0 bases from V and 6 bases from J; bases unmatched to any gene: 8. This CDR3 has 16 amino acids. CDR3 in amino acids: CAISESITGTSAEQYF. CDR3 nucleotide sequence: TGTGCCATCAGTGAGTCAATTACCGGGACTAGCGCCGAGCAGTACTTC.

The CDR3 is CASSSNRELDNEQFF. In nucleotides, the CDR3 is TGTGCCAGCAGTTCTAACCGGGAGTTAGACAATGAGCAGTTCTTC. This chain uses TRBV7-2 with TRBJ2-1, with a possible D match to TRBD2 (6 bases). This CDR3 has 15 residues. The germline gives CDR1 SGHTA, CDR2 FQGNSA. Trimming took off 6 bases at V and 5 bases at J, with 17 bases between the two ends. The full variable domain, with the rest looked up from reference TRBV7-2 and TRBJ2-1, is GAGVSQSPSNKVTEKGKDVELRCDPISGHTALYWYRQSLGQGLEFLIYFQGNSAPDKSGLPSDRFSAERTGGSVSTLTIQRTQQEDSAVYLCASSSNRELDNEQFFGPGTRLTVL.

CDR3 nucleotide sequence: TGTGCCAGTAGCAGCAGCGACGAGGGCCCTGGCAGCACAGATACGCAGTATTTT. This codes for CASSSSDEGPGSTDTQYF. This chain connects TRBV19 to TRBJ2-3; D may be TRBD2 (5 bases). The CDR3 has 18 residues. Per the germline V gene, CDR1 is LNHDA and CDR2 is SQIVND (reference sequence). V was shortened by 6 bases and J by 0 bases, with 22 bases between the two germline ends.

The J gene is TRBJ2-2, the V gene TRBV2; no definite D call. Between the trimmed V and J ends, which lost 5 bases and 4 bases, there was a span of 14 bases. The CDR3 totals 15 residues. Germline loops: CDR1 SNHLY, CDR2 FYNNEI. In nucleotides, the CDR3 is TGTGCCAGCAGTACGGATGCAGAGGTCACCGGGGAGCTGTTTTTT. It codes for CASSTDAEVTGELFF.

This chain connects TRBV10-3 to TRBJ2-1, with 10 bases matching TRBD2. This CDR3 is 18 amino acids long. Germline lookup yields CDR1 ENHRY and CDR2 SYGVKD. The trim removed 10 bases at V and 0 bases at J, leaving 15 bases unmatched. The CDR3 protein is CATFPSGRASSSYNEQFF. DNA of the CDR3: TGTGCCACCTTCCCCAGCGGGAGGGCCTCGAGCTCCTACAATGAGCAGTTCTTC.